A selection of T cell receptor beta chains follows, all from one sample in a study of blood T cell repertoires in COVID-19. Assay used: immunoSEQ multiplex PCR; TCRdb lists only in-frame clones, some missing. This table holds some 100,000 clones, roughly 85% found once. The sample comprised peripheral blood. Receptors originate from a woman in her 70s with acute or convalescent COVID-19. Each CDR3 is given with its conserved first and last residue. A row's size may be missing; if present it is once, few, many or a size class.

V gene	J gene	clone size	CDR3 protein
TRBV30	TRBJ1-1	.	CAWSSGNGNTEAFF
TRBV11-2	TRBJ1-3	.	CASSSGGMPGNTIYF
TRBV28	TRBJ1-1	once	CATEGTGVPPGTEAFF
TRBV5-1	TRBJ2-3	.	CASSASAGTDTQYF
TRBV6-5	TRBJ2-7	few	CASSPTGQSSYEQYF
TRBV7-2	TRBJ2-3	.	CASSTSGRTDTQYF
TRBV18	TRBJ2-7	.	CASSPALAGGASYEQYF
TRBV7-8	TRBJ2-2	few	CASSFDRGYTGELFF
TRBV11-2	TRBJ2-3	.	CASSLDLTVTDTQYF
TRBV7-2	TRBJ1-2	.	CASTQAGGFYGYTF
TRBV5-1	TRBJ1-4	.	CASSLRGQGAAEKLFF
TRBV5-3	TRBJ1-5	once	CARSFSYVGTDNQPQHF
TRBV7-2	TRBJ2-6	once	CASRSTGNVNGANVLTF
TRBV7-6	TRBJ1-4	many	CASSPVQEINEKLFF
TRBV6-2/TRBV6-3	TRBJ2-5	.	CASSYSPKKRGEETQYF
TRBV15	TRBJ1-2	.	CATSRDAGRFRSRGYTF
TRBV10-3	TRBJ1-2	.	CAITARGLGYGYTF
TRBV7-2	TRBJ2-7	.	CASSSGTRPHEQYF
TRBV19	TRBJ1-1	.	CASKTSENTEAFF
TRBV30	TRBJ1-2	once	CAWKQDADGYTF
TRBV2	TRBJ2-3	.	CASSFELAGGPDTQYF
TRBV4-1	TRBJ2-2	once	CAAGVEMNTGELFF
TRBV4-1	TRBJ2-1	.	CASSQDPGGGSYNEQFF
TRBV11-2	TRBJ1-1	.	CASSSPWDRGGQLTEAFF
TRBV11-2	TRBJ1-3	.	CASSFLRVSGNTIYF